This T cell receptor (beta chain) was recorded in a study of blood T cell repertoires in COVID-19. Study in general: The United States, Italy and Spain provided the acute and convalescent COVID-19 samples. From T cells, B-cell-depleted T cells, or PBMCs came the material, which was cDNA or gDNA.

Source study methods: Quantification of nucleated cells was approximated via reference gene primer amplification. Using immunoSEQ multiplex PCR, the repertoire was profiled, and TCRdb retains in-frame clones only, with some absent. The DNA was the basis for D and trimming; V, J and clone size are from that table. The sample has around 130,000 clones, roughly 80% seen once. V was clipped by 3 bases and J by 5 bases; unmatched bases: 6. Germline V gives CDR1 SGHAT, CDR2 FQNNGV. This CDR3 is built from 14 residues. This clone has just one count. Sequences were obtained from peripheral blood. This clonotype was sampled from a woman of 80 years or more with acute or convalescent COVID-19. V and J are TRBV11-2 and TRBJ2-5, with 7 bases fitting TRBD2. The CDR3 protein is CASSFHPAGETQYF. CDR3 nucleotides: TGTGCCAGCAGCTTTCACCCAGCGGGGGAGACCCAGTACTTC.